Each of the 9 T cell receptor beta chains below was sequenced from the same sample in a study of cytomegalovirus exposure and HLA in healthy donors. Researchers ran the PCR with 60 Vbeta and 13 Jbeta primers. The protocol was immunoSEQ multiplex PCR, while the TCRdb copy is restricted to in-frame clones and leaves out a portion. The sample includes tens of thousands of clones, around 80% seen only once; the top ten take around 4%. The sequenced material came from PBMCs. The source of these receptors is a male donor in good health and CMV-seropositive.

The chain is built from TRBV18 and TRBJ2-5, with 7 bases lining up with TRBD1. This CDR3 is built from 16 residues. Per the germline V gene, CDR1 is KGHSH and CDR2 is LQKENI. Trimming at V came to 1 base and at J to 4 bases, leaving 9 bases not matched to a gene. The CDR3 bases are TGTGCCAGCTCACCACGAGCCAGGGGGAGATTAGAGACCCAGTACTTC. Protein product: CASSPRARGRLETQYF.

The V call is TRBV14, the J call TRBJ1-2; TRBD1 is a possible D gene (5 bases). This CDR3 has 15 amino acids. V was shortened by 1 base and J by 2 bases, with 11 bases between the two germline ends. Per the germline V gene, CDR1 is SGHDN and CDR2 is FVKESK. The chain's CDR3 is CASSQVAGLNYGYTF. In DNA, the CDR3 is TGTGCCAGCAGCCAAGTTGCGGGACTCAACTATGGCTACACCTTC.

This clone was seen a few times. The J gene is TRBJ1-5, the V gene TRBV9; D is ambiguous. The CDR3 has 14 amino acids. V dropped 4 bases and J dropped 5 bases, with 13 bases sitting between them. Germline V lookup: CDR1 SGDLS, CDR2 YYNGEE. The CDR3 protein is CASSPRGVDQPQHF. The CDR3 DNA follows: TGTGCCAGCAGCCCTAGAGGAGTGGATCAGCCCCAGCATTTT.

V usage is TRBV5-4 and J usage is TRBJ2-7, with 7 bases identical to TRBD2. With V trimmed by 2 bases and J by 1 base, 3 bases remained unmatched. Germline V gives CDR1 SGHNT, CDR2 YYREEE (reference sequence). This CDR3 has 14 residues. This CDR3 reads CASSLAGRSYEQYF. In nucleotides, the CDR3 is TGTGCCAGCAGCTTAGCGGGAAGGTCCTACGAGCAGTACTTC.

The CDR3 sequence is CASSQGQRNTIYF. CDR3 coding DNA: TGTGCCAGCAGCCAGGGACAGCGAAACACCATATATTTT. The chain links TRBV5-6 to TRBJ1-3; 7 positions agree with TRBD1. V was pared by 4 bases and J by 5 bases, with 3 bases of the junction left unmatched. Germline V gene data show CDR1 as SGHDT and CDR2 as YYEEEE. The CDR3 has 13 amino acids.

V and J are TRBV7-9 and TRBJ1-1; D not resolved. The CDR3 runs to 12 residues. V was trimmed by 4 bases and J by 1 base, leaving 4 bases between them. From germline, CDR1 is SEHNR and CDR2 FQNEAQ (reference sequence). The chain's CDR3 is CASSSSNTEAFF. The CDR3 coding sequence is TGTGCCAGCAGCTCGTCGAACACTGAAGCTTTCTTT.

This clone has a handful of counts. This chain joins TRBV6-4 and TRBJ2-1; 7 bases match TRBD2. The germline CDR1 and CDR2 sequences are MRHNA and SNTAGT. The trim removed 4 bases at V and 8 bases at J, leaving 8 bases unmatched. The CDR3 contains 14 residues. CDR3 sequence (DNA): TGTGCCAGCAGTGGGGGCGGGAGTAGCGATGAGCAGTTCTTC. Protein: CASSGGGSSDEQFF.

The chain employs TRBV28 and TRBJ2-1; 13 bases are shared with TRBD2. Germline V lookup: CDR1 MDHEN, CDR2 SYDVKM. The J segment lost 2 bases and the V segment lost 2 bases, leaving 9 bases of the junction unmatched. The CDR3 spans 19 residues. As DNA, the CDR3 is TGTGCCAGCAGTTTAGTTAAAGGGACTAGCGGGAATACCTACAATGAGCAGTTCTTC. Translation: CASSLVKGTSGNTYNEQFF.

The chain employs TRBV25-1 and TRBJ1-3, with unresolved D. CDR1 and CDR2 (germline): MGHDK, SYGVNS. The CDR3 length is 15 residues. V was pared by 3 bases and J by 1 base, with 10 bases between. CDR3 sequence (DNA): TGTGCCAGCAGTGAGGGCTCGGTATCTGGAAACACCATATATTTT. Translated, it gives CASSEGSVSGNTIYF.